These 26 T cell receptor beta chains originate from one sample sequenced in a study of blood T cell repertoires in COVID-19. Profiled with immunoSEQ multiplex PCR; TCRdb holds only in-frame clones, not every one. This table holds 200,000 to 250,000 clones, roughly 76% found once. Specimen: peripheral blood. The receptors were sampled from a woman at least 80 years old with COVID-19, enrolled during active disease.

This clone turned up a few times. CDR3 coding DNA: TGTGCCAGCGCAGGAAATAGCAATCAGCCCCAGCATTTT. It yields the protein CASAGNSNQPQHF. The J gene is TRBJ1-5, the V gene TRBV2; D call uncertain. V was clipped by 8 bases and J by 0 bases, with 8 bases between them. Looked up from germline, CDR1 is SNHLY and CDR2 is FYNNEI. The CDR3 totals 13 residues.

J is TRBJ2-1 and V is TRBV7-2, with TRBD2 matching 11 bases. The CDR3 spans 15 residues. Per the germline V gene, CDR1 is SGHTA and CDR2 is FQGNSA. J lost 3 bases, V lost 4 bases, and 2 bases had no gene match. DNA for the CDR3: TGTGCCAGCAGCTCCGGGACTAGCGGCTACAATGAGCAGTTCTTC. It yields the protein CASSSGTSGYNEQFF.

Details on this clone: Its ends do not fully match the called genes, so a read error is possible. V is TRBV7-7 and J is TRBJ2-7, with unresolved D. This CDR3 has 13 residues. CDR1 SSHAT and CDR2 FNYEAQ come from the germline V gene (reference sequence). This CDR3 is CASSLDRGFEQYF. As DNA, the CDR3 is TGTGCTAGCAGCTTAGATAGAGGCTTCGAGCAGTACTTC.

The chain employs TRBV6-1 and TRBJ2-3; 7 bases line up with TRBD2. This CDR3 comprises 16 residues. CDR1 and CDR2 (germline): MNHNS, SASEGT. Trimming cost V 1 base and J 1 base; bases outside gene matches: 5. Written as DNA, the CDR3 is TGTGCCAGCAGTGAAGAACTAGCGCGGGGCACAGATACGCAGTATTTT. Amino acid sequence: CASSEELARGTDTQYF.

V gene TRBV6-5 combines with J gene TRBJ1-2; 9 bases fit TRBD1. The ends lost 2 bases at V and 2 bases at J; junction bases unmatched: 3. The CDR3 covers 15 residues. The germline V gene has CDR1 MNHEY and CDR2 SVGAGI. The CDR3 DNA reads TGTGCCAGCAGTTACGGGACAGGGTTCAACTATGGCTACACCTTC. Translation gives CASSYGTGFNYGYTF.

In this sample, this clone turned up a few times. The rearrangement joins TRBV19 to TRBJ1-1, with D tentatively TRBD1 (5 bases). Between the trimmed V and J ends, which lost 6 bases and 4 bases, there was a span of 15 bases. There are 14 residues in the CDR3. CDR1 LNHDA and CDR2 SQIVND come from the germline V gene (reference sequence). CDR3: CASSHAGVGTEAFF. The CDR3 nucleotides read TGTGCCAGTAGCCATGCGGGGGTCGGCACTGAAGCTTTCTTT.

This clone was observed a single time. The CDR3 loop is CASSLDRGAHGYTF. In nucleotides, the CDR3 is TGTGCCAGCAGCTTAGACAGGGGGGCGCATGGCTACACCTTC. The chain joins TRBV11-1 to TRBJ1-2; 8 bases agree with TRBD1. The germline V gene encodes CDR1 SGHAT and CDR2 FQDESV (reference sequence). With 1 base clipped from V and 6 bases from J, the junction kept 4 bases outside the gene matches. The CDR3 contains 14 residues.

This clone occurred a few times. CDR3 protein: CASSQPSGFSYEQYF. DNA for the CDR3: TGTGCCAGCAGCCAGCCTAGCGGATTCAGCTACGAGCAGTACTTC. The chain links TRBV6-5 to TRBJ2-7, with TRBD2 matching 7 bases. Germline CDR1 and CDR2: MNHEY and SVGAGI. The trim removed 6 bases at V and 3 bases at J, leaving 11 bases unmatched. The CDR3 extends over 15 amino acids.

The chain links TRBV5-5 to TRBJ2-7, with a tentative D call TRBD1 (6 bases). This CDR3 spans 14 amino acids. Germline-derived CDR1 and CDR2 are SGHKS and YYEKEE (reference sequence). V gave up 4 bases and J gave up 5 bases, with 16 bases separating them. CDR3 bases: TGTGCCAGCAGCCGACAGGTTGGCCCGGACGAGCAGTACTTC. Encoded protein: CASSRQVGPDEQYF.

This chain connects TRBV7-8 to TRBJ1-1; the D is unclear. Trimming took off 6 bases at V and 1 base at J, with 9 bases between the two ends. This CDR3 is 13 amino acids long. The germline V gene encodes CDR1 SGHVS and CDR2 FQNEAQ. The CDR3 protein is CASSRGRNTEAFF. The DNA of the CDR3 is TGTGCCAGCAGTCGAGGGAGGAACACTGAAGCTTTCTTT.

The genes are TRBV5-8 and TRBJ1-1; no reliable D call. The germline V gene has CDR1 SGHTS and CDR2 YDEGEE. V lost 1 base to trimming and J lost 4 bases, with 11 bases between them. CDR3 length: 14 amino acids. The CDR3 spells CASSLWLGSTEAFF. The CDR3 DNA is TGTGCCAGCAGCTTGTGGTTGGGGAGCACTGAAGCTTTCTTT.

The chain links TRBV18 to TRBJ2-5; 9 nucleotides match TRBD2. Trimming removed 4 bases from V and 5 bases from J; junction bases left unmatched: 8. Germline CDR1 and CDR2: KGHSH and LQKENI. CDR3 length: 15 amino acids. The CDR3 reads CASSQGSGSKETQYF. The CDR3 DNA reads as TGTGCCAGCTCACAGGGTAGCGGGAGTAAGGAGACCCAGTACTTC.

CDR3 bases: TGTGCCATCACGGCGGGAGGGGGGATGAGAGATACGCAGTATTTT. This codes for CAITAGGGMRDTQYF. The chain links TRBV10-3 to TRBJ2-3, with 9 bases matching TRBD2. The CDR3 covers 15 residues. The germline V gene has CDR1 ENHRY and CDR2 SYGVKD. With 7 bases clipped from V and 5 bases from J, the junction kept 10 bases outside the gene matches.

The chain couples TRBV4-2 to TRBJ1-5; 9 bases agree with TRBD1. The CDR3 is made up of 16 amino acids. Trimming removed 0 bases from V and 6 bases from J; junction bases left unmatched: 6. Per germline, CDR1 LGHNA and CDR2 YNFKEQ. This chain's CDR3 is CASSQDWDRELQPQHF. The CDR3 bases are TGTGCCAGCAGCCAAGACTGGGACAGGGAGCTTCAGCCCCAGCATTTT.

This clone was seen a single time. The chain couples TRBV5-1 to TRBJ1-1; D is unclear. The CDR3 sequence is 13 residues long. The germline CDR1 and CDR2 sequences are SGHRS and YFSETQ. Trimming removed 2 bases at V and 0 bases at J, with 5 bases between. The CDR3: CASSFNMNTEAFF. The DNA for the CDR3 is TGCGCCAGCAGCTTTAACATGAACACTGAAGCTTTCTTT.

The genes are TRBV10-3 and TRBJ1-6; no reliable D call. The germline V gene encodes CDR1 ENHRY and CDR2 SYGVKD. This CDR3 is built from 13 residues. The V end was cut by 8 bases, the J end by 2 bases, with 7 bases between. CDR3 sequence: CAIRETYNSPLHF. CDR3 sequence (DNA): TGTGCCATCCGGGAGACCTATAATTCACCCCTCCACTTT.

The J gene is TRBJ2-1, the V gene TRBV6-1, with D perhaps matching TRBD1 (6 bases). The V end was cut by 1 base, the J end by 0 bases, with 10 bases between. Germline-derived CDR1 and CDR2 are MNHNS and SASEGT. The CDR3 extends over 16 amino acids. Here the CDR3 DNA reads TGTGCCAGCAGTGAAGGGACAGCCCCCTCCTACAATGAGCAGTTCTTC. The encoded protein is CASSEGTAPSYNEQFF.

The rearrangement uses TRBV11-3 and TRBJ2-3; TRBD2 agrees at 9 bases. With 2 bases clipped from V and 2 bases from J, the junction kept 5 bases outside the gene matches. The CDR3 length is 16 residues. Per the germline V gene, CDR1 is SGHNT and CDR2 is YENEEA. CDR3 residues: CASSLLAGQATDTQYF. The CDR3 DNA reads as TGTGCCAGCAGCTTACTAGCGGGGCAAGCCACAGATACGCAGTATTTT. Using reference TRBV11-3 and TRBJ2-3 for the parts outside the CDR3, the full variable domain is EAGVVQSPRYKIIEKKQPVAFWCNPISGHNTLYWYLQNLGQGPELLIRYENEEAVDDSQLPKDRFSAERLKGVDSTLKIQPAELGDSAVYLCASSLLAGQATDTQYFGPGTRLTVL.

The rearrangement joins TRBV24-1 to TRBJ2-3; 7 nucleotides agree with TRBD2. CDR1 and CDR2 from the germline V gene are KGHDR and SFDVKD. Trimming removed 5 bases from V and 5 bases from J; junction bases left unmatched: 3. This CDR3 is built from 13 residues. The CDR3 DNA reads TGTGCCACCAGTGCCGCGGGGGTAGATACGCAGTATTTT. This codes for CATSAAGVDTQYF.

The genes are TRBV2 and TRBJ2-7, with D tentatively TRBD2 (6 bases). CDR3 length equals 14 residues. CDR1 SNHLY and CDR2 FYNNEI come from the germline V gene. The V end was cut by 6 bases, the J end by 5 bases, with 17 bases between. The CDR3 DNA reads TGTGCCAGCAGCCTCGGGATAGCGGCCCACGAGCAGTACTTC. As protein: CASSLGIAAHEQYF.

The chain is built from TRBV5-4 and TRBJ1-1; maybe TRBD1 (5 bases). The CDR3 is made up of 12 amino acids. Trimming pared 4 bases from V and 8 bases from J, leaving 12 bases between. Germline CDR1 is SGHNT and CDR2 is YYREEE (reference sequence). The CDR3 reads CASSRGRTEAFF. CDR3 nucleotides: TGTGCCAGCAGCCGTGGGAGGACAGAAGCTTTCTTT.

The table lists this clone with a few counts. The CDR3 DNA reads TGTGCCAGCAGTCCTCAGCAGGGGCAGGACATTCAGTACTTC. It codes for CASSPQQGQDIQYF. The chain is built from TRBV7-2 and TRBJ2-4, with a tentative D call TRBD1 (6 bases). The CDR3 length is 14 residues. The ends were cut back, 6 bases at V and 8 bases at J, with 17 bases in the middle. Looked up from germline, CDR1 is SGHTA and CDR2 is FQGNSA.

This sequence joins TRBV5-8 and TRBJ1-5; possibly TRBD1 for D (6 bases). Germline V lookup: CDR1 SGHTS, CDR2 YDEGEE. The CDR3 contains 16 residues. Between the trimmed V and J ends, which lost 4 bases and 5 bases, there was a span of 19 bases. The CDR3 DNA reads as TGTGCCAGCAGCCCGGCGGGGGGCGGGGGCGATCAGCCCCAGCATTTT. This codes for CASSPAGGGGDQPQHF.

The gene calls are TRBV10-3 and TRBJ1-1; 9 bases map to TRBD1. J lost 6 bases, V lost 2 bases, and 7 bases had no gene match. The CDR3 loop spans 15 amino acids. Looked up from germline, CDR1 is ENHRY and CDR2 is SYGVKD. DNA for the CDR3: TGTGCCATCAGTGAGGACGGACAGGGGATCGCTGAAGCTTTCTTT. This codes for CAISEDGQGIAEAFF.

This clone was seen only a few times. The genes are TRBV7-2 and TRBJ2-5; weak D call: TRBD2 (6 bases). With 2 bases removed from V and 3 bases from J, the gap between germline ends came to 16 bases. Per germline, CDR1 SGHTA and CDR2 FQGNSA. The length of the CDR3 is 16 residues. The CDR3 DNA follows: TGTGCCAGCAGCTTACAGGGTTTACTAGCCAAAGAGACCCAGTACTTC. This encodes CASSLQGLLAKETQYF.

The gene calls are TRBV15 and TRBJ1-4, with D possibly TRBD1 on 6 matching bases. From germline, CDR1 is LNHNV and CDR2 YYDKDF (reference sequence). This CDR3 comprises 16 residues. The V gene lost 1 base and the J gene lost 11 bases, with 20 bases spanning the gap. The CDR3 sequence is CATSRAQGGVRPKLFF. CDR3 DNA sequence: TGTGCCACCAGCAGAGCCCAAGGGGGGGTACGACCTAAACTGTTTTTT. Full variable domain (remainder filled in from reference TRBV15 and TRBJ1-4): DAMVIQNPRYQVTQFGKPVTLSCSQTLNHNVMYWYQQKSSQAPKLLFHYYDKDFNNEADTPDNFQSRRPNTSFCFLDIRSPGLGDTAMYLCATSRAQGGVRPKLFFGSGTQLSVL.